This T cell receptor (beta chain) was profiled in a study of shared clonotypes between healthy human individuals. Method: immunoSEQ multiplex PCR; TCRdb's copy keeps in-frame clones and lacks some. The sample lists 950,000 to 1,100,000 clones; around 74% were seen once. Trimming shortened V by 6 bases and J by 9 bases, and 5 bases separated the two germline ends. CDR1 is MNHEY, CDR2 SVGAGI, per germline. The CDR3 runs to 10 residues. The chain links TRBV6-5 to TRBJ1-4; no clear D. Sample: memory CD4+ T cells sorted from blood. Subset given: CD45RA-negative fraction. The source is a man younger than 35 in good health. The CDR3 DNA sequence: TGTGCCAGCAGAAGGAAAAAACTGTTTTTT. Translating it yields CASRRKKLFF.